This T cell receptor beta chain was sequenced during a study of blood T cell repertoires in COVID-19. In the authors' methods: By means of reference gene primer amplification, nucleated cell counts were estimated. Profiled with immunoSEQ multiplex PCR; TCRdb holds only in-frame clones, not every one. V, J and clone size reflect that table, while D and trimming were determined from the DNA. The table has fewer than 300,000 clones, roughly 92% seen once. During active infection, Seattle patients enrolled and were then monitored through disease. Input material: peripheral blood. The origin of this receptor is a woman in her thirties with COVID-19, enrolled during active disease.

In nucleotides, the CDR3 is TGCGCCAGCAGCTCACAGGGAACTGAAGCTTTCTTT. Amino acids: CASSSQGTEAFF. The chain uses TRBV5-1 and TRBJ1-1; D is possibly TRBD1 (6 bases). CDR1 SGHRS and CDR2 YFSETQ come from the germline V gene. The V and J ends lost 3 bases and 5 bases respectively, with 8 bases between them. CDR3 length: 12 amino acids. Filled out from reference TRBV5-1 and TRBJ1-1, the complete variable domain reads KAGVTQTPRYLIKTRGQQVTLSCSPISGHRSVSWYQQTPGQGLQFLFEYFSETQRNKGNFPGRFSGRQFSNSRSEMNVSTLELGDSALYLCASSSQGTEAFFGQGTRLTVV.